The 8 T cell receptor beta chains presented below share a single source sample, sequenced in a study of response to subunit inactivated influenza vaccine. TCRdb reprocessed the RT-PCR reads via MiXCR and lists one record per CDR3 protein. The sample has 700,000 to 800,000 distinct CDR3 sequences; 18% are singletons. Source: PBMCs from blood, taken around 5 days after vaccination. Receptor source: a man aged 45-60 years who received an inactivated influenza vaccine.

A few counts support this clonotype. In nucleotides, the CDR3 is TGTGCCTGGAGTTTGAACAGGGGCTCCGATGGCTACACCTTC. Amino acids: CAWSLNRGSDGYTF. V usage is TRBV30 and J usage is TRBJ1-2, with 7 bases lining up with TRBD1. Unmatched junction bases numbered 9, after V lost 2 bases and J lost 6 bases. The germline V gene has CDR1 GTSNPN and CDR2 SVGIG (reference sequence). CDR3 length: 14 residues.

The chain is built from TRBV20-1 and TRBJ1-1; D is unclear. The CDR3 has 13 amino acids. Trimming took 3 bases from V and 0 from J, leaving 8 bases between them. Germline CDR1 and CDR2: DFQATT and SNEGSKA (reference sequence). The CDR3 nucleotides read TGCAGTGCTAGTTGGAATCTGAACACTGAAGCTTTCTTT. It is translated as CSASWNLNTEAFF.

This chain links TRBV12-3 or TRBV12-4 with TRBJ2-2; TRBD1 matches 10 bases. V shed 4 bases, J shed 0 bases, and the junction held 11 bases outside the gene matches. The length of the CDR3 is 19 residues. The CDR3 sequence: CASSSPPGTGAPNTGELFF. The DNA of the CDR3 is TGTGCCAGCAGTTCCCCTCCCGGGACAGGGGCCCCGAACACCGGGGAGCTGTTTTTT.

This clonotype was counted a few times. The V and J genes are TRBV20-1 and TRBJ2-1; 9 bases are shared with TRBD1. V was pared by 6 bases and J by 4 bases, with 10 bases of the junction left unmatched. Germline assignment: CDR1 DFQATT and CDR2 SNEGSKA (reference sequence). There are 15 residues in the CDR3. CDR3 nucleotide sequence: TGCAGTGCGGTTCGGGGGACAGGGAGTTACAATGAGCAGTTCTTC. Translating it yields CSAVRGTGSYNEQFF.

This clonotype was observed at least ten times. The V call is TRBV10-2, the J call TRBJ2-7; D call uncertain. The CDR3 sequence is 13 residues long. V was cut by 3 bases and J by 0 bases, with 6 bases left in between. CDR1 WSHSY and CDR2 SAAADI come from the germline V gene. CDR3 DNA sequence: TGCGCCAGCAGTGATGGGGACTCCTACGAGCAGTACTTC. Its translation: CASSDGDSYEQYF.

CDR3 DNA: TGTGCCACCAGTGACCTGACAGGGACCGGGGAGCTGTTTTTT. As protein: CATSDLTGTGELFF. The chain couples TRBV24-1 to TRBJ2-2, with TRBD1 identical over 7 bases. V was pared by 4 bases and J by 5 bases, with 3 bases of the junction left unmatched. CDR1 and CDR2 (germline): KGHDR, SFDVKD. This CDR3 has 14 residues.

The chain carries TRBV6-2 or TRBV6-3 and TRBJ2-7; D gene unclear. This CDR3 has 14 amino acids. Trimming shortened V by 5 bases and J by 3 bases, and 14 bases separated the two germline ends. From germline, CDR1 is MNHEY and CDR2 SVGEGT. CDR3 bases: TGTGCCAGCAGTCTACTCGGGTTTGGCTACGAGCAGTACTTC. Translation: CASSLLGFGYEQYF.

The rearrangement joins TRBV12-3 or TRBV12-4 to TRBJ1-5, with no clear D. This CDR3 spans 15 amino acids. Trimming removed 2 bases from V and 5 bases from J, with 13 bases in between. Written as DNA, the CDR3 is TGTGCCAGCAGTTTATCCACAGTTCTCTATCAGCCCCAGCATTTT. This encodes CASSLSTVLYQPQHF.